Each of the 29 T cell receptor beta chains below was sequenced from the same sample in a study of blood T cell repertoires in COVID-19. The repertoire was sequenced with immunoSEQ multiplex PCR; TCRdb's copy has only in-frame clones and lacks some. Of around 310,000 clones listed, just under 90% were seen once; the top ten hold around 9%. Sequenced material: PBMCs or T cells enriched from blood (not recorded which). The receptor source for this set is a woman aged 25 to 45 who had recovered from COVID-19.

The chain has TRBV7-3 and TRBJ2-3; 11 bases are a match to TRBD2. Trimming cost V 5 bases and J 2 bases; bases outside gene matches: 9. The CDR3 has 17 amino acids. Germline CDR1 and CDR2: SGHTA and FQGTGA. The CDR3 sequence: CASSADPGLADTDTQYF. DNA for the CDR3: TGTGCCAGCAGCGCAGACCCGGGACTAGCGGACACAGATACGCAGTATTTT. Full variable domain (missing parts from reference TRBV7-3 and TRBJ2-3): GAGVSQTPSNKVTEKGKYVELRCDPISGHTALYWYRQSLGQGPEFLIYFQGTGAADDSGLPNDRFFAVRPEGSVSTLKIQRTERGDSAVYLCASSADPGLADTDTQYFGPGTRLTVL.

The V call is TRBV7-9, the J call TRBJ2-5; D is possibly TRBD1 (5 bases). This CDR3 comprises 15 residues. Germline V lookup: CDR1 SEHNR, CDR2 FQNEAQ (reference sequence). With 7 bases removed from V and 2 bases from J, the gap between germline ends came to 17 bases. The CDR3 region is CASTDERGLQETQYF. Written as DNA, the CDR3 is TGTGCCAGCACAGACGAAAGGGGCCTACAAGAGACCCAGTACTTC. Full variable domain (remainder filled in from reference TRBV7-9 and TRBJ2-5): DTGVSQNPRHKITKRGQNVTFRCDPISEHNRLYWYRQTLGQGPEFLTYFQNEAQLEKSRLLSDRFSAERPKGSFSTLEIQRTEQGDSAMYLCASTDERGLQETQYFGPGTRLLVL.

The rearrangement uses TRBV10-2 and TRBJ2-7, with D perhaps TRBD2 (7 bases). The CDR3 has 18 amino acids. Germline V lookup: CDR1 WSHSY, CDR2 SAAADI. V gave up 4 bases and J gave up 3 bases, with 25 bases separating them. CDR3 in amino acids: CASSGIIRDYRVFYEQYF. For the CDR3, the DNA is TGCGCCAGCAGTGGTATTATTCGGGACTACAGGGTGTTCTACGAGCAGTACTTC.

This clone was seen more than once but under ten times. The chain has TRBV4-2 and TRBJ1-5, with D possibly matching TRBD1 (6 bases). The CDR3 loop spans 13 amino acids. The germline V gene has CDR1 LGHNA and CDR2 YNFKEQ. The V end was cut by 0 bases, the J end by 6 bases, with 6 bases between. CDR3 loop: CASSQEGGQPQHF. The CDR3 nucleotides are TGTGCCAGCAGCCAAGAAGGGGGTCAGCCCCAGCATTTT.

This chain joins TRBV9 and TRBJ2-7; 10 nucleotides match TRBD2. This CDR3 contains 14 residues. V shed 3 bases and J 2 bases; nucleotides not matched to a gene: 2. Germline V gene lookup returns CDR1 SGDLS and CDR2 YYNGEE. This CDR3 is CASSASGSPYEQYF. The CDR3 nucleotides read TGTGCCAGCAGCGCTAGCGGGAGCCCCTACGAGCAGTACTTC.

This chain joins TRBV30 and TRBJ1-3; TRBD1 is a possible D gene (5 bases). V shed 5 bases and J shed 0 bases, with 8 bases lying between them. Germline V gene data show CDR1 as GTSNPN and CDR2 as SVGIG (reference sequence). The CDR3 spans 13 residues. CDR3 in DNA: TGTGCCTGGCGGACAAACTCTGGAAACACCATATATTTT. It translates to CAWRTNSGNTIYF. Complete variable domain (other parts from reference TRBV30 and TRBJ1-3): SQTIHQWPATLVQPVGSPLSLECTVEGTSNPNLYWYRQAAGRGLQLLFYSVGIGQISSEVPQNLSASRPQDRQFILSSKKLLLSDSGFYLCAWRTNSGNTIYFGEGSWLTVV.

The V and J genes are TRBV7-6 and TRBJ2-3; TRBD2 aligns across 8 bases. V lost 3 bases to trimming and J lost 6 bases; unmatched junction nucleotides: 14. The CDR3 runs to 17 residues. Germline CDR1 reads SGHVS; CDR2 reads FNYEAQ. The CDR3 loop reads CASSFRGGSILADTQYF. CDR3 nucleotides: TGTGCCAGCAGCTTTCGCGGGGGGTCAATTCTAGCGGATACGCAGTATTTT.

The gene calls are TRBV28 and TRBJ1-4; D is possibly TRBD1 (5 bases). Germline V gene lookup returns CDR1 MDHEN and CDR2 SYDVKM. The CDR3 is 15 residues long. Trimming removed 4 bases at V and 7 bases at J, with 16 bases between. CDR3 residues: CASSSLSQGREKLFF. CDR3 nucleotides: TGTGCCAGCAGTTCCCTTTCGCAGGGCCGTGAAAAACTGTTTTTT.

The J gene is TRBJ1-3, the V gene TRBV19; D is unclear. V was cut by 6 bases and J by 0 bases, with 12 bases left in between. The CDR3 is 15 amino acids. Germline CDR1 and CDR2: LNHDA and SQIVND (reference sequence). In nucleotides, the CDR3 is TGTGCCAGTAGCAATCCAAGGAGCTCTGGAAACACCATATATTTT. This encodes CASSNPRSSGNTIYF. Combining the CDR3 with reference TRBV19 and TRBJ1-3 gives the whole variable domain DGGITQSPKYLFRKEGQNVTLSCEQNLNHDAMYWYRQDPGQGLRLIYYSQIVNDFQKGDIAEGYSVSREKKESFPLTVTSAQKNPTAFYLCASSNPRSSGNTIYFGEGSWLTVV.

This clone has a single count. The V gene is TRBV29-1, the J gene TRBJ2-1; D is perhaps TRBD2 (5 bases). CDR3 length: 12 amino acids. Per germline, CDR1 SQVTM and CDR2 ANQGSEA. V was cut by 1 base and J by 8 bases, with 9 bases left in between. CDR3 nucleotides: TGCAGCGTTGAAGGGTGGGGAGATGAGCAGTTCTTC. It specifies CSVEGWGDEQFF.

The chain links TRBV6-5 to TRBJ2-2, with TRBD1 as a possible D gene (6 bases). Trimming cost V 4 bases and J 6 bases, with 9 bases left between them. Germline CDR1 and CDR2: MNHEY and SVGAGI. CDR3 size: 13 residues. In DNA, the CDR3 is TGTGCCAGCAGTTTCAGGGGCTCCGGGGAGCTGTTTTTT. Translated, it gives CASSFRGSGELFF.

This chain links TRBV12-3 or TRBV12-4 with TRBJ1-5; D may be TRBD1 (6 bases). CDR3 length: 13 residues. The ends were cut back, 1 base at V and 9 bases at J, with 10 bases in the middle. The CDR3 region has the DNA TGTGCCAGCAGTTTAGGGGGGCAAAGGCCCCAGCATTTT. It specifies CASSLGGQRPQHF.

The V and J genes are TRBV28 and TRBJ1-1; tentatively, D is TRBD1 (6 bases). The germline V and J ends were trimmed by 2 bases and 7 bases, with 23 bases remaining between them. This CDR3 has 17 residues. The germline CDR1 and CDR2 sequences are MDHEN and SYDVKM. The CDR3 nucleotides read TGTGCCAGCAGTTTACTTAGGGACAATGTATCCCGATATGAAGCTTTCTTT. It translates to CASSLLRDNVSRYEAFF.

The chain employs TRBV28 and TRBJ1-2, with 9 bases fitting TRBD1. V trimming: 2 bases; J trimming: 6 bases; junction bases outside the gene matches: 4. The CDR3 totals 14 residues. Germline V gene lookup returns CDR1 MDHEN and CDR2 SYDVKM. The CDR3 reads CASSLVTGGDGYTF. The CDR3 DNA sequence: TGTGCCAGCAGTTTAGTGACAGGGGGGGATGGCTACACCTTC.

The rearrangement links TRBV7-9 to TRBJ2-1; D unclear. The germline gives CDR1 SEHNR, CDR2 FQNEAQ (reference sequence). This CDR3 region has 11 residues. Trimming shortened V by 3 bases and J by 10 bases, and 7 bases separated the two germline ends. As DNA, the CDR3 is TGTGCCAGCAGCTTTCCCAGGGAGCAGTTCTTC. Translated: CASSFPREQFF.

The chain is built from TRBV7-2 and TRBJ1-2; 9 bases agree with TRBD1. Trimming took 3 bases from V and 5 from J; bases not matched to a gene: 7. CDR3 length: 15 amino acids. The germline V gene encodes CDR1 SGHTA and CDR2 FQGNSA. CDR3 sequence: CASSFGPGQGYGYTF. CDR3 nucleotides: TGTGCCAGCAGCTTCGGACCGGGACAGGGTTATGGCTACACCTTC.

The V call is TRBV24-1, the J call TRBJ2-1; a possible D gene is TRBD2 (7 bases). The V gene lost 8 bases and the J gene lost 3 bases, with 13 bases spanning the gap. The length of the CDR3 is 14 residues. CDR1 is KGHDR and CDR2 is SFDVKD in the germline V gene. CDR3 sequence (DNA): TGTGCCACCAAGCGGGACACCCTCTACAATGAGCAGTTCTTC. Translation: CATKRDTLYNEQFF.

The chain links TRBV7-9 to TRBJ1-1, with a weak D call TRBD1 (6 bases). CDR3 length: 14 residues. Germline CDR1 reads SEHNR; CDR2 reads FQNEAQ (reference sequence). The V end was cut by 11 bases, the J end by 2 bases, with 18 bases between. The CDR3 DNA reads as TGTGCCTTACAAACAGGGACGAAAAACACTGAAGCTTTCTTT. It is translated as CALQTGTKNTEAFF.

V gene TRBV6-2 or TRBV6-3 combines with J gene TRBJ2-7, with a tentative D call TRBD1 (5 bases). The CDR3 covers 16 residues. Trimming left V 0 bases short and J 1 base short, with 13 bases between. From germline, CDR1 is MNHEY and CDR2 SVGEGT. The CDR3 DNA reads as TGTGCCAGCAGTTACTCGTTACAGGTGGAATCCTACGAGCAGTACTTC. Its protein is CASSYSLQVESYEQYF.

The genes are TRBV5-6 and TRBJ1-6, with a weak D call TRBD1 (6 bases). V lost 4 bases and J 0 bases, leaving 20 bases between the germline ends. Germline V gives CDR1 SGHDT, CDR2 YYEEEE. This CDR3 is built from 19 residues. CDR3 in DNA: TGTGCCAGCAGCCCCTTTCGAGGGGGAGAAAGCTCCTATAATTCACCCCTCCACTTT. It is translated as CASSPFRGGESSYNSPLHF.

The V and J genes are TRBV5-6 and TRBJ2-7; 9 nucleotides line up with TRBD2. After removal of 0 bases from V and 1 base from J, the junction contained 5 bases not matched to a gene. This CDR3 has 16 amino acids. Germline CDR1 SGHDT, CDR2 YYEEEE. The CDR3 sequence: CASSLEASGMSYEQYF. Here the CDR3 DNA reads TGTGCCAGCAGCTTGGAGGCTAGCGGGATGTCCTACGAGCAGTACTTC.

The genes are TRBV28 and TRBJ1-2, with 8 bases that match TRBD1. V lost 7 bases, J lost 5 bases, and 15 bases stayed unmatched. The germline CDR1 and CDR2 sequences are MDHEN and SYDVKM. The CDR3 extends over 16 amino acids. As DNA, the CDR3 is TGTGCCAGCAAACCGGCGGCCAGGGGGCCTCAGTATGGCTACACCTTC. Amino acids: CASKPAARGPQYGYTF.

The V call is TRBV7-9, the J call TRBJ2-2; 11 positions match TRBD2. Trimming cost V 5 bases and J 2 bases; bases outside gene matches: 7. CDR3 length: 17 amino acids. Looked up from germline, CDR1 is SEHNR and CDR2 is FQNEAQ (reference sequence). CDR3 nucleotides: TGTGCCAGCAGCCCAACCCTAGCGGGAGGCAACACCGGGGAGCTGTTTTTT. It translates to CASSPTLAGGNTGELFF.

The genes are TRBV15 and TRBJ1-2; 12 bases are a match to TRBD1. Per the germline V gene, CDR1 is LNHNV and CDR2 is YYDKDF (reference sequence). The CDR3 is 16 amino acids. The V gene end was trimmed by 2 bases and the J gene end by 9 bases; junction bases not matched to a gene: 10. The CDR3 loop is CATSRTRLGTGGSYTF. The CDR3 DNA is TGTGCCACCAGCAGAACCCGACTAGGGACAGGGGGCAGCTACACCTTC.

The chain is built from TRBV7-3 and TRBJ2-3; 10 positions match TRBD2. CDR1 and CDR2 (germline): SGHTA, FQGTGA. The V gene end was trimmed by 2 bases and the J gene end by 4 bases; junction bases not matched to a gene: 3. CDR3 length: 15 residues. This CDR3 is CASSLLAGVSDTQYF. In DNA form, the CDR3 reads TGTGCCAGCAGCTTACTAGCGGGAGTCTCAGATACGCAGTATTTT.

This CDR3 is CASSLDRGQPQHF. CDR3 sequence (DNA): TGTGCCAGCAGCTTAGATAGGGGTCAGCCCCAGCATTTT. This chain links TRBV7-2 with TRBJ1-5, with a tentative D call TRBD1 (5 bases). The CDR3 has 13 residues. Trimming removed 1 base at V and 6 bases at J, with 7 bases between. Per germline, CDR1 SGHTA and CDR2 FQGNSA.

In DNA form, the CDR3 reads TGTGCCAGCAGCCCCGGGACAGGGGGGTTCAACAATGAGCAGTTCTTC. Its protein is CASSPGTGGFNNEQFF. The chain couples TRBV11-3 to TRBJ2-1; the match to TRBD1 covers 11 bases. J was trimmed by 5 bases and V by 5 bases; bases with no gene match: 8. The length of the CDR3 is 16 residues. Germline V CDR1 and CDR2: SGHNT, YENEEA.

This chain's CDR3 is CASSQPADWNNEQFF. DNA for the CDR3: TGTGCCAGCAGCCAACCCGCTGACTGGAACAATGAGCAGTTCTTC. The chain uses TRBV4-2 and TRBJ2-1; D call uncertain. This CDR3 is 15 amino acids long. V was shortened by 2 bases and J by 5 bases, with 13 bases between the two germline ends. The V gene's germline CDR1 is LGHNA and CDR2 YNFKEQ.

V gene TRBV7-9 combines with J gene TRBJ1-2; 11 bases agree with TRBD1. The trim removed 8 bases at V and 11 bases at J, leaving 13 bases unmatched. Germline CDR1 and CDR2: SEHNR and FQNEAQ (reference sequence). This CDR3 is built from 14 residues. CDR3 nucleotide sequence: TGTGCCAGCTCACGTACGGGACAGGGGGGGACGTACACCTTC. It translates to CASSRTGQGGTYTF.